A single sample gave rise to the 24 T cell receptor beta chains below, sequenced in a study of low-dose radiotherapy and immunotherapy resistance in tumors. Primers targeting TRAV and TRBV primed first-strand cDNA, covering alpha and beta chains. TCRs underwent about 22 PCR cycles of amplification with a constant-region primer and V-primer adapter. A single record per CDR3 protein comes from TCRdb applying MiXCR to the reads. The sample consists of 13,000 to 15,000 distinct CDR3 sequences, roughly 52% of them appearing once. These receptors were collected from a human donor with advanced metastatic prostate, ovarian, gallbladder or colorectal cancer (not recorded which). This table probably holds off-target reads from a library built for another chain.

The gene calls are TRBV12-3 or TRBV12-4 and TRBJ1-2; a possible D gene is TRBD1 (6 bases). This CDR3 has 14 residues. V was shortened by 5 bases and J by 8 bases, with 18 bases between the two germline ends. CDR3 nucleotide sequence: TGTGCCAGCAGTCATAACAGGGATAGGAGGGGCTACACCTTC. Translated: CASSHNRDRRGYTF.

This chain connects TRBV29-1 to TRBJ1-2; 10 bases map to TRBD1. The CDR3 has 12 amino acids. V shed 7 bases, J shed 7 bases, and the junction held 6 bases outside the gene matches. Germline CDR1 reads SQVTM; CDR2 reads ANQGSEA. The CDR3 nucleotides read TGCAGCGACGGGGACAGGGGCAGTGGCTACACCTTC. The encoded protein is CSDGDRGSGYTF.

The rearrangement joins TRBV6-2 or TRBV6-3 to TRBJ1-3; 10 bases agree with TRBD1. Germline-derived CDR1 and CDR2 are MNHEY and SVGEGT. V lost 4 bases, J lost 6 bases, and 3 bases stayed unmatched. The CDR3 loop spans 14 amino acids. Here the CDR3 reads CASSLDRGANTIYF. CDR3 nucleotide sequence: TGTGCCAGCAGTTTGGACAGGGGGGCAAACACCATATATTTT.

The chain has TRBV20-1 and TRBJ2-7; 9 positions match TRBD1. Per the germline V gene, CDR1 is DFQATT and CDR2 is SNEGSKA (reference sequence). V was pared by 0 bases and J by 2 bases, with 2 bases of the junction left unmatched. There are 14 residues in the CDR3. CDR3 in DNA: TGCAGTGCTAGAGAAGGGACAGGGACCTACGAGCAGTACTTC. Protein sequence: CSAREGTGTYEQYF.

The V gene is TRBV6-1, the J gene TRBJ2-7; possibly TRBD1 for D (6 bases). Per germline, CDR1 MNHNS and CDR2 SASEGT. V gave up 2 bases and J gave up 9 bases, with 17 bases separating them. There are 14 residues in the CDR3. The CDR3 DNA reads TGTGCCAGCAGTGAAATTGGGGCAGGGGTAGTGCAGTACTTC. Translation: CASSEIGAGVVQYF.

The V and J genes are TRBV20-1 and TRBJ2-3, with 8 bases matching TRBD1. Trimming took 1 base from V and 0 from J; bases not matched to a gene: 6. CDR3 length: 16 amino acids. In germline, CDR1 is DFQATT, CDR2 SNEGSKA (reference sequence). For the CDR3, the DNA is TGCAGTGCTAGAGTGGCAGGGGGCGGTAGCACAGATACGCAGTATTTT. It encodes CSARVAGGGSTDTQYF.

The CDR3 sequence: CASRNLREGSYEQYF. In nucleotides, the CDR3 is TGTGCCAGCAGGAACTTAAGGGAGGGGTCCTACGAGCAGTACTTC. V usage is TRBV28 and J usage is TRBJ2-7; 7 bases agree with TRBD2. Looked up from germline, CDR1 is MDHEN and CDR2 is SYDVKM. The CDR3 totals 15 residues. Losses at the gene ends were 6 bases for V and 1 base for J; bases not matched to a gene: 9.

This clonotype was picked up a small number of times. This chain links TRBV10-3 with TRBJ2-3, with D perhaps TRBD2 (5 bases). The CDR3 runs to 12 residues. Germline V gives CDR1 ENHRY, CDR2 SYGVKD. Trimming cost V 8 bases and J 6 bases, with 12 bases left between them. The chain's CDR3 is CAIGEFTDTQYF. The CDR3 DNA is TGTGCCATCGGGGAGTTCACGGATACGCAGTATTTT.

As for this clonotype: The junction shows a germline mismatch at one end, possibly a read error. This chain connects TRBV12-3 or TRBV12-4 to TRBJ2-1, with a weak D call TRBD2 (6 bases). CDR3 size: 12 residues. For the CDR3, the DNA is TGTGCCAGCAGTTTGTTCTTGGAGGGAGCGGTCTTC. Translated, it gives CASSLFLEGAVF.

The genes are TRBV5-1 and TRBJ1-2, with D maybe TRBD1 (5 bases). Per germline, CDR1 SGHRS and CDR2 YFSETQ. This CDR3 is built from 15 residues. V lost 3 bases and J lost 7, with 19 bases in between. The CDR3 DNA sequence: TGCGCCAGCAGCTCCGTGACCCAGGGAGTAGGTGGCTACACCTTC. Its translation is CASSSVTQGVGGYTF.

The V call is TRBV12-3 or TRBV12-4, the J call TRBJ1-2; TRBD1 might be the D (5 bases). This CDR3 spans 13 amino acids. Deletions cut 3 bases from V and 2 bases from J, with 7 bases between. The CDR3 is CASSFQGNYGYTF. CDR3 bases: TGTGCCAGCAGTTTTCAGGGCAACTATGGCTACACCTTC.

There are a few counts of this clonotype. This sequence joins TRBV5-1 and TRBJ2-2; TRBD1 agrees at 8 bases. Per germline, CDR1 SGHRS and CDR2 YFSETQ. This CDR3 comprises 17 residues. V shed 4 bases and J 0 bases; nucleotides not matched to a gene: 8. In DNA, the CDR3 is TGCGCCAGCAGCCTCCTCCCGGACAGGGCGAACACCGGGGAGCTGTTTTTT. Translating gives CASSLLPDRANTGELFF.

The DNA for the CDR3 is TGTGCCACCAGCAGAGAAGAGGGGGATGGCTACACCTTC. Amino acid sequence: CATSREEGDGYTF. The rearrangement uses TRBV15 and TRBJ1-2, with D tentatively TRBD1 (6 bases). V was shortened by 0 bases and J by 6 bases, with 8 bases between the two germline ends. Germline V gives CDR1 LNHNV, CDR2 YYDKDF (reference sequence). The CDR3 is 13 amino acids.

CDR3 in DNA: TGCAGTGCTAGAGAGGGGAGGGGAGGCAATCAGCCCCAGCATTTT. Translated: CSAREGRGGNQPQHF. This chain links TRBV20-1 with TRBJ1-5, with D possibly TRBD1 on 5 matching bases. Germline lookup yields CDR1 DFQATT and CDR2 SNEGSKA (reference sequence). V shed 0 bases and J shed 2 bases, with 11 bases lying between them. This CDR3 has 15 residues.

This clonotype has more than one count but fewer than ten. The rearrangement uses TRBV5-1 and TRBJ1-1; D possibly corresponds to TRBD1 (5 bases). Germline loops: CDR1 SGHRS, CDR2 YFSETQ. The CDR3 totals 13 residues. V lost 2 bases and J lost 4, with 9 bases in between. The CDR3 reads CASSFGGGTEAFF. The CDR3 DNA reads TGCGCCAGCAGCTTCGGGGGGGGCACTGAAGCTTTCTTT.

This clonotype appeared a few times. The chain has TRBV5-1 and TRBJ2-1; a possible D gene is TRBD2 (7 bases). V was trimmed by 6 bases and J by 6 bases, leaving 19 bases between them. CDR1 is SGHRS and CDR2 is YFSETQ in the germline V gene. CDR3 size: 15 residues. CDR3 nucleotides: TGCGCCAGCACCCCCGCGGGGGCCGTGGGCAATGAGCAGTTCTTC. It is translated as CASTPAGAVGNEQFF.

The chain is built from TRBV2 and TRBJ2-3; D tentatively fits TRBD1 or TRBD2 (5 bases each). Germline assignment: CDR1 SNHLY and CDR2 FYNNEI. The CDR3 spans 14 residues. Deletions cut 6 bases from V and 4 bases from J, with 14 bases between. As DNA, the CDR3 is TGTGCCAGCAGAGGGGACCAAGTTGCAGATACGCAGTATTTT. Residues: CASRGDQVADTQYF. The full variable domain, rest sourced from reference TRBV2 and TRBJ2-3, is EPEVTQTPSHQVTQMGQEVILRCVPISNHLYFYWYRQILGQKVEFLVSFYNNEISEKSEIFDDQFSVERPDGSNFTLKIRSTKLEDSAMYFCASRGDQVADTQYFGPGTRLTVL.

The chain has TRBV5-1 and TRBJ2-1; no clear D. This CDR3 spans 13 amino acids. Trimming took 5 bases from V and 5 from J, leaving 11 bases between them. The germline V gene encodes CDR1 SGHRS and CDR2 YFSETQ. The DNA of the CDR3 is TGCGCCAGCAGATCGCCGGCCCACAATGAGCAGTTCTTC. Amino acids: CASRSPAHNEQFF.

Only a few counts were recorded for this clonotype. The chain joins TRBV2 to TRBJ2-5, with TRBD1 matching over 9 bases. Germline V gene sequence: CDR1 SNHLY, CDR2 FYNNEI. CDR3 length: 15 amino acids. V shed 5 bases, J shed 0 bases, and the junction held 4 bases outside the gene matches. CDR3 in DNA: TGTGCCAGCAGTAAGGACAGGGGCGACCAAGAGACCCAGTACTTC. This gives the protein CASSKDRGDQETQYF.

The chain recombines TRBV6-1 with TRBJ2-7, with D perhaps TRBD1 (5 bases). Per the germline V gene, CDR1 is MNHNS and CDR2 is SASEGT. The CDR3 covers 15 residues. The V gene lost 2 bases and the J gene lost 4 bases, with 15 bases spanning the gap. CDR3 residues: CASSESGMYSYEQYF. CDR3 nucleotide sequence: TGTGCCAGCAGTGAATCAGGGATGTACAGTTACGAGCAGTACTTC.

This clonotype came up a few times. The CDR3 spells CASNVRQGGGEAFF. The CDR3 coding sequence is TGCGCCAGCAACGTCAGACAGGGAGGGGGTGAAGCTTTCTTT. V and J are TRBV5-1 and TRBJ1-1; 7 bases line up with TRBD1. V lost 6 bases and J lost 7; bases outside the gene matches: 12. Germline V gene data show CDR1 as SGHRS and CDR2 as YFSETQ. CDR3 length: 14 residues.

CDR3 DNA: TGTGCCAGCAGCGTAGGGAGGGACACTGAAGCTTTCTTT. Translation: CASSVGRDTEAFF. The chain has TRBV9 and TRBJ1-1; D is ambiguous. This CDR3 is built from 13 residues. The germline V gene has CDR1 SGDLS and CDR2 YYNGEE. Trimming cost V 0 bases and J 3 bases, with 6 bases left between them.

This clonotype was detected a few times. The J gene is TRBJ1-2, the V gene TRBV5-1, with D uncertain. Trimming removed 0 bases at V and 8 bases at J, with 14 bases between. Germline-derived CDR1 and CDR2 are SGHRS and YFSETQ. The CDR3 has 14 residues. CDR3 residues: CASSLDSPYSGYTF. In nucleotides, the CDR3 is TGCGCCAGCAGCTTGGACAGCCCCTATTCCGGCTACACCTTC.

The CDR3 nucleotides are TGTGCCAGCAGCCAAGGACTACAGGGCGCGGCCAAAAACATTCAGTACTTC. This codes for CASSQGLQGAAKNIQYF. The rearrangement joins TRBV14 to TRBJ2-4, with D perhaps TRBD1 (6 bases). CDR1 and CDR2 from the germline V gene are SGHDN and FVKESK. V lost 1 base and J 1 base, leaving 14 bases between the germline ends. The length of the CDR3 is 17 residues.